The 13 T cell receptor beta chains in this list originate from one sample, sequenced in a study of blood T cells in healthy people across ages. Combining a sample-barcoded 5' primer with a J-beta primer mix, a second PCR ran for about 6 to 11 cycles. TCRdb ran MiXCR on the 5' RACE reads and lists one entry per CDR3 protein. The data show some 1,800,000 distinct CDR3 sequences, with roughly two fifths seen just once and 20% to 25% held by the top ten. The sample taken for sequencing was blood. All receptors come from a human donor in good health.

This clonotype was detected many times. This chain links TRBV6-2 or TRBV6-3 with TRBJ2-5, with D perhaps assigned TRBD1 or TRBD2 (5 bases each). The CDR3 is 15 amino acids. V was trimmed by 6 bases and J by 5 bases, leaving 19 bases between them. CDR1 MNHEY and CDR2 SVGEGT come from the germline V gene. The CDR3 DNA sequence: TGTGCCAGCAGCAATGGACGGGACCAAGTGGAGACCCAGTACTTC. It yields the protein CASSNGRDQVETQYF.

The rearrangement links TRBV7-8 to TRBJ2-5, with D possibly matching TRBD1 (5 bases). TRBJ2-7 matches the DNA end more closely, so the J call is doubtful. This CDR3 spans 14 amino acids. Per germline, CDR1 SGHVS and CDR2 FQNEAQ. The DNA for the CDR3 is TGTGCCAGCAGATCAGGACACAAAGCCTACGAGCAGTACTTC. Its translation is CASRSGHKAYEQYF.

The rearrangement uses TRBV29-1 and TRBJ2-1; 10 bases line up with TRBD2. Germline-derived CDR1 and CDR2 are SQVTM and ANQGSEA. V was clipped by 0 bases and J by 0 bases; unmatched bases: 5. The CDR3 covers 17 residues. CDR3 protein: CSVEDGLAAASYNEQFF. The CDR3 coding sequence is TGCAGCGTTGAAGACGGACTAGCGGCCGCCTCCTACAATGAGCAGTTCTTC.

This clonotype was detected only a few times. The chain links TRBV25-1 to TRBJ1-1, with D possibly being TRBD1 (5 bases). Per the germline V gene, CDR1 is MGHDK and CDR2 is SYGVNS. There are 15 residues in the CDR3. The V end lost 3 bases, the J end lost 1 base, and 12 bases lay between the germline ends. The CDR3 DNA is TGTGCCAGCAGTGATGATAGGCAGGGGAACACTGAAGCTTTCTTT. Its translation: CASSDDRQGNTEAFF.

The chain has TRBV7-9 and TRBJ2-4; 8 bases agree with TRBD1. With V trimmed by 5 bases and J by 2 bases, 5 bases remained unmatched. The germline gives CDR1 SEHNR, CDR2 FQNEAQ (reference sequence). This CDR3 has 15 amino acids. This CDR3 reads CASSVVRGPKNIQYF. The CDR3 bases are TGTGCCAGCAGCGTCGTCAGGGGGCCCAAAAACATTCAGTACTTC.

The chain joins TRBV6-5 to TRBJ1-1, with TRBD1 as a possible D gene (6 bases). Germline CDR1 and CDR2: MNHEY and SVGAGI. There are 13 residues in the CDR3. V lost 6 bases to trimming and J lost 6 bases, with 14 bases between them. The CDR3 here is CASSSGQNPEAFF. The CDR3 DNA reads TGTGCCAGCAGCTCAGGACAGAATCCTGAAGCTTTCTTT.

This clonotype was seen more than once but under ten times. J is TRBJ2-1 and V is TRBV24-1, with unresolved D. In germline, CDR1 is KGHDR, CDR2 SFDVKD. The CDR3 consists of 13 residues. V was clipped by 0 bases and J by 6 bases, with 5 bases between them. The CDR3 DNA is TGTGCCACCAGTGATTTGACCGGCAATGAGCAGTTCTTC. Translation gives CATSDLTGNEQFF.

V gene TRBV7-2 combines with J gene TRBJ1-2; 11 positions match TRBD1. Germline loops: CDR1 SGHTA, CDR2 FQGNSA. V shed 5 bases and J 5 bases; nucleotides not matched to a gene: 7. CDR3 length equals 15 residues. CDR3 sequence: CASSTRDRGFYGYTF. Written as DNA, the CDR3 is TGTGCCAGCAGCACCCGGGACAGGGGGTTTTATGGCTACACCTTC.

Concerning this clonotype: The junction shows a germline mismatch at one end, possibly a read error. The chain recombines TRBV12-3 or TRBV12-4 with TRBJ2-1; D is perhaps TRBD1 (6 bases). CDR3 length: 17 amino acids. In DNA form, the CDR3 reads TGTGCCGGCAGTTTAGTACTTGGTGCAGGGGCGGGTTGTGAGCAGTTCTTC. This sequence encodes CAGSLVLGAGAGCEQFF.

This chain links TRBV29-1 with TRBJ1-1, with 7 bases fitting TRBD1. The J segment lost 0 bases and the V segment lost 3 bases, leaving 7 bases of the junction unmatched. CDR1 is SQVTM and CDR2 is ANQGSEA in the germline V gene. This CDR3 is 15 amino acids long. The CDR3 reads CSVDWDSLMNTEAFF. Here the CDR3 DNA reads TGCAGCGTTGATTGGGACAGCCTCATGAACACTGAAGCTTTCTTT.

The chain links TRBV5-1 to TRBJ2-5; 7 bases map to TRBD2. This CDR3 region has 15 residues. The junction had 5 bases not matched to a gene; V was cut back by 3 bases and J by 0 bases. Per germline, CDR1 SGHRS and CDR2 YFSETQ. CDR3 bases: TGCGCCAGCAGCTGGGGAGGGAGCCACCAAGAGACCCAGTACTTC. Amino acid sequence: CASSWGGSHQETQYF.

The chain recombines TRBV7-3 with TRBJ1-1; D is possibly TRBD1 (6 bases). The CDR3 loop spans 15 amino acids. Germline V gene sequence: CDR1 SGHTA, CDR2 FQGTGA. V was cut by 4 bases and J by 4 bases, with 16 bases left in between. The CDR3 DNA follows: TGTGCCAGCAGCTCCGGTCCGGGACACCGCACTGAAGCTTTCTTT. Translated: CASSSGPGHRTEAFF.

This clonotype has just a few counts. The gene calls are TRBV3-1 and TRBJ2-1; a weak D match, TRBD2 (5 bases). V lost 0 bases and J 12 bases, leaving 15 bases between the germline ends. The CDR3 spans 14 residues. The germline V gene encodes CDR1 LGHDT and CDR2 YNNKEL (reference sequence). CDR3 region: CASSQDKGLEGQFF. The CDR3 DNA reads as TGTGCCAGCAGCCAAGATAAAGGGCTAGAGGGGCAGTTCTTC.